These 7 T cell receptor beta chains came from one sample sequenced in a study of control samples from healthy donors and cancer patients. Measured with immunoSEQ multiplex PCR; TCRdb has only the in-frame clones, and not every one. The top ten hold under 15% of the sample, which has 90,000 to 110,000 clones, around four fifths seen once. Sequenced: blood. These receptors originate from a woman aged 45-65 years in good health.

The rearrangement uses TRBV5-6 and TRBJ2-1, with TRBD1 matching 10 bases. Unmatched junction bases numbered 6, after V lost 0 bases and J lost 0 bases. The CDR3 sequence is 18 residues long. Germline lookup yields CDR1 SGHDT and CDR2 YYEEEE. CDR3 nucleotide sequence: TGTGCCAGCAGCTTGGTCGGGACAGGGGTTCTCTCCTACAATGAGCAGTTCTTC. It translates to CASSLVGTGVLSYNEQFF.

This chain links TRBV18 with TRBJ2-2; D is unclear. V lost 3 bases, J lost 0 bases, and 5 bases lay in between. The CDR3 is made up of 14 amino acids. In germline, CDR1 is KGHSH, CDR2 LQKENI. The CDR3 DNA follows: TGTGCCAGCTCACCCAGTGCGAACACCGGGGAGCTGTTTTTT. It yields the protein CASSPSANTGELFF.

V gene TRBV7-6 combines with J gene TRBJ2-1; 13 bases match TRBD2. The V gene's germline CDR1 is SGHVS and CDR2 FNYEAQ. V lost 1 base to trimming and J lost 8 bases; unmatched junction nucleotides: 8. There are 17 residues in the CDR3. CDR3 residues: CASSLELAGGPIYEQFF. As DNA, the CDR3 is TGTGCCAGCAGCTTAGAACTAGCGGGGGGGCCGATCTATGAGCAGTTCTTC. The entire variable domain, with the rest obtained from reference TRBV7-6 and TRBJ2-1, is as follows: GAGVSQSPRYKVTKRGQDVALRCDPISGHVSLYWYRQALGQGPEFLTYFNYEAQQDKSGLPNDRFSAERPEGSISTLTIQRTEQRDSAMYRCASSLELAGGPIYEQFFGPGTRLTVL.

This clone was seen only a few times. Other DNA variants within this sample encode the same CDR3. The gene calls are TRBV6-4 and TRBJ2-1; 7 bases agree with TRBD2. J was trimmed by 3 bases and V by 6 bases; bases with no gene match: 2. Per germline, CDR1 MRHNA and CDR2 SNTAGT. This CDR3 is built from 13 residues. The chain's CDR3 is CASSASGYNEQFF. The DNA of the CDR3 is TGTGCCAGCAGCGCTAGCGGCTACAATGAGCAGTTCTTC.

The chain links TRBV7-2 to TRBJ2-3; 8 nucleotides agree with TRBD2. The CDR3 is 16 amino acids. With V trimmed by 1 base and J by 5 bases, 8 bases remained unmatched. The V gene's germline CDR1 is SGHTA and CDR2 FQGNSA. The CDR3 loop is CASSLGRGAGEDTQYF. The CDR3 DNA reads as TGTGCCAGCAGCTTAGGGCGGGGGGCCGGTGAAGATACGCAGTATTTT.

This chain uses TRBV5-1 with TRBJ1-5, with D unresolved. The ends were cut back, 0 bases at V and 3 bases at J, with 7 bases in the middle. This CDR3 has 14 residues. Germline CDR1 is SGHRS and CDR2 is YFSETQ. The CDR3 DNA reads as TGCGCCAGCAGCTTGGACACTCCCAATCAGCCCCAGCATTTT. It codes for CASSLDTPNQPQHF. Using reference TRBV5-1 and TRBJ1-5 for the parts outside the CDR3, the full variable domain is KAGVTQTPRYLIKTRGQQVTLSCSPISGHRSVSWYQQTPGQGLQFLFEYFSETQRNKGNFPGRFSGRQFSNSRSEMNVSTLELGDSALYLCASSLDTPNQPQHFGDGTRLSIL.

The V and J genes are TRBV27 and TRBJ2-2; D is uncertain. Germline values: CDR1 MNHEY, CDR2 SMNVEV (reference sequence). The CDR3 totals 13 residues. V gave up 5 bases and J gave up 4 bases, with 8 bases separating them. The CDR3 bases are TGTGCCAGCAGTCTCGGACGCACCGGGGAGCTGTTTTTT. This sequence encodes CASSLGRTGELFF.